The 30 T cell receptor beta chains reported below all come from one sample, sequenced in a study of T cell responses to AZD1222 COVID-19 vaccine. Clones were read by immunoSEQ multiplex PCR, and TCRdb kept only the in-frame ones, dropping some. The sample records fewer than 110,000 clones, approximately 90% being singletons. Source: peripheral blood, taken 28 days after the second AZD1222 dose. These TCRs come from an adult who received the AZD1222 COVID-19 vaccine.

The V gene is TRBV19, the J gene TRBJ1-5, with TRBD1 matching 8 bases. Germline lookup yields CDR1 LNHDA and CDR2 SQIVND (reference sequence). V was pared by 7 bases and J by 3 bases, with 8 bases of the junction left unmatched. CDR3 size: 15 residues. The chain's CDR3 is CASTGTGGVNQPQHF. CDR3 DNA sequence: TGTGCCAGTACCGGGACAGGAGGGGTCAATCAGCCCCAGCATTTT.

The CDR3 region is CASSSTGGAAGNTIYF. The CDR3 DNA reads TGTGCCAGCAGCTCCACGGGGGGGGCAGCTGGAAACACCATATATTTT. This chain joins TRBV5-5 and TRBJ1-3; TRBD1 might be the D (6 bases). Germline CDR1 and CDR2: SGHKS and YYEKEE (reference sequence). V was cut by 3 bases and J by 2 bases, with 15 bases left in between. CDR3 size: 16 residues.

The rearrangement links TRBV6-1 to TRBJ2-7; 10 nucleotides agree with TRBD1. Losses at the gene ends were 3 bases for V and 2 bases for J; bases not matched to a gene: 1. Germline V gene sequence: CDR1 MNHNS, CDR2 SASEGT. The CDR3 runs to 14 residues. CDR3 sequence (DNA): TGTGCCAGCAGTGAGGGGACAGGGGCCTACGAGCAGTACTTC. The encoded protein is CASSEGTGAYEQYF.

V gene TRBV7-2 combines with J gene TRBJ1-2; a possible D gene is TRBD1 (5 bases). CDR1 and CDR2 from the germline V gene are SGHTA and FQGNSA. V lost 5 bases and J lost 3, with 13 bases in between. The CDR3 has 14 residues. The CDR3 protein is CASSPRAMDYGYTF. The DNA for the CDR3 is TGTGCCAGCAGCCCCAGGGCTATGGACTATGGCTACACCTTC. The whole variable domain, remainder taken from reference TRBV7-2 and TRBJ1-2, is GAGVSQSPSNKVTEKGKDVELRCDPISGHTALYWYRQSLGQGLEFLIYFQGNSAPDKSGLPSDRFSAERTGGSVSTLTIQRTQQEDSAVYLCASSPRAMDYGYTFGSGTRLTVV.

V usage is TRBV7-8 and J usage is TRBJ1-3; no clear D gene. Germline CDR1 is SGHVS and CDR2 is FQNEAQ. The CDR3 is 13 amino acids. Between the trimmed V and J ends, which lost 4 bases and 11 bases, there was a span of 15 bases. The CDR3 DNA sequence: TGTGCCAGCAGCTCTCGGGCCTCGCCAGCCATATATTTT. Its translation is CASSSRASPAIYF.

The chain carries TRBV5-1 and TRBJ2-7, with D perhaps TRBD1 (6 bases). This CDR3 is 13 amino acids long. V was cut by 1 base and J by 5 bases, with 10 bases left in between. In germline, CDR1 is SGHRS, CDR2 YFSETQ. This chain's CDR3 is CASSLQGSDEQYF. The CDR3 DNA reads TGCGCCAGCAGCTTGCAGGGGTCCGACGAGCAGTACTTC.

In this sample, this clone turned up a few times. The V gene is TRBV5-1, the J gene TRBJ1-1; D not certain. This CDR3 comprises 14 residues. Germline V CDR1 and CDR2: SGHRS, YFSETQ. The ends were cut back, 4 bases at V and 0 bases at J, with 10 bases in the middle. CDR3 residues: CASSVDGMNTEAFF. CDR3 sequence (DNA): TGCGCCAGCAGCGTGGACGGGATGAACACTGAAGCTTTCTTT.

This rearrangement joins TRBV24-1 to TRBJ2-1; 10 bases align to TRBD2. Germline values: CDR1 KGHDR, CDR2 SFDVKD. The CDR3 totals 16 residues. J was trimmed by 8 bases and V by 1 base; bases with no gene match: 7. The DNA for the CDR3 is TGTGCCACCAGTGATTTATATAGCGGGGGGCGGGATGAGCAGTTCTTC. Translating it yields CATSDLYSGGRDEQFF.

The sample holds one count of this clone. J is TRBJ1-1 and V is TRBV3-1 (or the pseudogene TRBV3-2); TRBD1 matches at 8 bases. CDR1 is LGHDT, CDR2 YNNKEL, per germline (reference sequence). The length of the CDR3 is 15 residues. Trimming at V came to 5 bases and at J to 1 base, leaving 6 bases not matched to a gene. The DNA for the CDR3 is TGTGCCAGCAGCAAATCCGGGACAGGGAACACTGAAGCTTTCTTT. Its translation: CASSKSGTGNTEAFF.

This clone was detected a few times. The rearrangement links TRBV3-1 (or the pseudogene TRBV3-2) to TRBJ1-1; D is unresolved. Looked up from germline, CDR1 is LGHDT and CDR2 is YNNKEL (reference sequence). This CDR3 region has 13 residues. The V end lost 2 bases, the J end lost 4 bases, and 8 bases lay between the germline ends. CDR3 sequence: CASSQLSATEAFF. The CDR3 nucleotides read TGTGCCAGCAGCCAATTATCTGCCACTGAAGCTTTCTTT.

This clone was observed a few times. The rearrangement links TRBV7-9 to TRBJ1-1; D is unclear. Germline assignment: CDR1 SEHNR and CDR2 FQNEAQ (reference sequence). Between the trimmed V and J ends, which lost 1 base and 7 bases, there was a span of 7 bases. This CDR3 spans 12 amino acids. The CDR3 DNA follows: TGTGCCAGCAGCTTAGGGTTCGGTGAAGCTTTCTTT. Translating it yields CASSLGFGEAFF.

The rearrangement joins TRBV18 to TRBJ2-7; D gene uncertain. Germline values: CDR1 KGHSH, CDR2 LQKENI. The CDR3 spans 11 residues. Trimming shortened V by 3 bases and J by 7 bases, and 7 bases separated the two germline ends. CDR3 sequence reads: CASSPLGEQYF. The CDR3 DNA reads TGTGCCAGCTCACCGCTGGGGGAGCAGTACTTC.

The V call is TRBV27, the J call TRBJ2-7; D tentatively fits TRBD1 or TRBD2 (7 bases each). The length of the CDR3 is 14 residues. Trimming removed 4 bases from V and 6 bases from J, with 16 bases in between. Germline-derived CDR1 and CDR2 are MNHEY and SMNVEV (reference sequence). CDR3 amino acids: CASSSWGGGGEQYF. The CDR3 DNA is TGTGCCAGCAGTTCTTGGGGAGGGGGCGGCGAGCAGTACTTC.

V gene TRBV7-2 combines with J gene TRBJ1-1; a possible D gene is TRBD1 (6 bases). This CDR3 region has 19 residues. Trimming shortened V by 3 bases and J by 4 bases, and 27 bases separated the two germline ends. CDR1 and CDR2 from the germline V gene are SGHTA and FQGNSA. Here the CDR3 DNA reads TGTGCCAGCAGCTTGGGCCCGGGACAAAAGGGGGGAGGGGGCACTGAAGCTTTCTTT. Protein product: CASSLGPGQKGGGGTEAFF.

The chain joins TRBV10-2 to TRBJ1-1, with TRBD1 matching over 8 bases. CDR3 size: 13 residues. The junction had 5 bases not matched to a gene; V was cut back by 7 bases and J by 4 bases. Germline V gene lookup returns CDR1 WSHSY and CDR2 SAAADI. The chain's CDR3 is CASTRTGLTEAFF. The CDR3 DNA reads TGCGCCAGCACCAGGACAGGGCTCACTGAAGCTTTCTTT.

The gene calls are TRBV7-6 and TRBJ1-1; the D gene is possibly TRBD1 (6 bases). V lost 1 base, J lost 5 bases, and 20 bases lay in between. CDR3 length: 17 amino acids. Germline V lookup: CDR1 SGHVS, CDR2 FNYEAQ. CDR3 nucleotides: TGTGCCAGCAGCTTAGATTTTGTTGCGGGGCAGGGGACTGAAGCTTTCTTT. Its translation: CASSLDFVAGQGTEAFF. The whole variable domain, filled in from reference TRBV7-6 and TRBJ1-1, reads GAGVSQSPRYKVTKRGQDVALRCDPISGHVSLYWYRQALGQGPEFLTYFNYEAQQDKSGLPNDRFSAERPEGSISTLTIQRTEQRDSAMYRCASSLDFVAGQGTEAFFGQGTRLTVV.

The V gene is TRBV29-1, the J gene TRBJ1-5, with 7 bases that match TRBD1. Trimming removed 6 bases from V and 7 bases from J; junction bases left unmatched: 9. Germline-derived CDR1 and CDR2 are SQVTM and ANQGSEA. The CDR3 has 13 residues. Here the CDR3 reads CSVSTGDMQPQHF. Written as DNA, the CDR3 is TGCAGCGTGTCTACAGGGGATATGCAGCCCCAGCATTTT.

The rearrangement uses TRBV6-6 and TRBJ1-2; the D is unclear. CDR3 length: 15 amino acids. V shed 6 bases and J shed 4 bases, with 18 bases lying between them. Germline V gene sequence: CDR1 MNHNY, CDR2 SVGAGI (reference sequence). The CDR3 protein is CASSLLDMSFYGYTF. In nucleotides, the CDR3 is TGTGCCAGCAGCTTACTCGATATGAGCTTCTATGGCTACACCTTC.

The V call is TRBV2, the J call TRBJ2-3; 11 nucleotides align to TRBD1. Germline CDR1 SNHLY, CDR2 FYNNEI. The junction had 4 bases not matched to a gene; V was cut back by 5 bases and J by 6 bases. The CDR3 covers 14 residues. CDR3 protein: CASSRTGGPDTQYF. CDR3 DNA sequence: TGTGCCAGCAGTCGGACAGGGGGCCCGGATACGCAGTATTTT.

The V and J genes are TRBV18 and TRBJ1-3, with 7 bases matching TRBD1. The CDR3 extends over 16 amino acids. Germline V lookup: CDR1 KGHSH, CDR2 LQKENI. Trimming cost V 6 bases and J 0 bases; bases outside gene matches: 8. In nucleotides, the CDR3 is TGTGCCAGCTCCCAGGGGGATCCGATCTCTGGAAACACCATATATTTT. Protein: CASSQGDPISGNTIYF.

This sequence joins TRBV27 and TRBJ2-7; TRBD2 is a possible D gene (7 bases). The CDR3 sequence is 13 residues long. CDR1 and CDR2 from the germline V gene are MNHEY and SMNVEV (reference sequence). V gave up 7 bases and J gave up 5 bases, with 15 bases separating them. The CDR3 DNA sequence: TGTGCCAGCACGGGGGGCCAGGTGGACGAGCAGTACTTC. As protein: CASTGGQVDEQYF.

The chain carries TRBV18 and TRBJ1-1; D gene ambiguous. This CDR3 is built from 16 residues. V was shortened by 6 bases and J by 1 base, with 18 bases between the two germline ends. CDR1 and CDR2 from the germline V gene are KGHSH and LQKENI. The CDR3: CASSHEDVGANTEAFF. The CDR3 DNA reads TGTGCCAGCTCCCATGAGGATGTGGGTGCGAACACTGAAGCTTTCTTT.

V gene TRBV6-6 combines with J gene TRBJ1-1; a weak D match, TRBD1 (5 bases). This CDR3 has 13 amino acids. Trimming took 5 bases from V and 6 from J, leaving 13 bases between them. Germline CDR1 and CDR2: MNHNY and SVGAGI (reference sequence). CDR3 DNA sequence: TGTGCCAGCAGTCAGACCTTGGGGGCTGAAGCTTTCTTT. Its translation: CASSQTLGAEAFF.

About this clone itself: A read error may account for a junction end that differs from germline. V is TRBV7-8 and J is TRBJ2-7, with 7 bases aligning to TRBD2. The CDR3 totals 15 residues. Germline CDR1 and CDR2: SGHVS and FQNEAQ. The CDR3 DNA reads as TGTGCCAGCAGCTTAGGGGGATACGGGGGGACTGGGTCGAACTTC. Translation: CASSLGGYGGTGSNF.

The V gene is TRBV19, the J gene TRBJ1-3; D remains ambiguous. The length of the CDR3 is 17 residues. The V end was cut by 0 bases, the J end by 0 bases, with 12 bases between. The germline gives CDR1 LNHDA, CDR2 SQIVND (reference sequence). This CDR3 is CASSIDSAANSGNTIYF. The DNA of the CDR3 is TGTGCCAGTAGTATAGATTCGGCAGCAAACTCTGGAAACACCATATATTTT.

The chain recombines TRBV19 with TRBJ1-5; D gene unclear. V dropped 3 bases and J dropped 5 bases, with 8 bases sitting between them. In germline, CDR1 is LNHDA, CDR2 SQIVND (reference sequence). This CDR3 contains 13 residues. The CDR3 DNA follows: TGTGCCAGTAGTATGAACAGTTATCAGCCCCAGCATTTT. Amino acids: CASSMNSYQPQHF.

CDR3 sequence: CACRGPLHF. Here the CDR3 DNA reads TGTGCCTGCCGAGGGCCCCTCCACTTT. The J gene is TRBJ1-6, the V gene TRBV30; no reliable D call. Germline V gene sequence: CDR1 GTSNPN, CDR2 SVGIG (reference sequence). V lost 6 bases to trimming and J lost 13 bases, with 7 bases between them. CDR3 length equals 9 residues.

The sample holds one count of this clone. The rearrangement uses TRBV7-6 and TRBJ2-7; 8 bases are a match to TRBD2. There are 13 residues in the CDR3. V trimming: 5 bases; J trimming: 4 bases; junction bases outside the gene matches: 4. The germline CDR1 and CDR2 sequences are SGHVS and FNYEAQ. The CDR3 loop is CASSRGGGYEQYF. DNA of the CDR3: TGTGCCAGCAGCCGGGGGGGCGGTTACGAGCAGTACTTC.

This clone was found many times. The chain is built from TRBV2 and TRBJ2-5, with D possibly being TRBD2 (6 bases). V was shortened by 6 bases and J by 2 bases, with 19 bases between the two germline ends. CDR3 length: 16 residues. Germline assignment: CDR1 SNHLY and CDR2 FYNNEI. The CDR3 spells CASSPGTGTLQETQYF. The CDR3 DNA reads TGTGCCAGCAGCCCCGGGACCGGGACTCTTCAAGAGACCCAGTACTTC.

The rearrangement joins TRBV5-1 to TRBJ1-4, with 7 positions matching TRBD1. The V segment lost 4 bases and the J segment 4 bases; nucleotides outside the gene matches: 4. Germline CDR1 SGHRS, CDR2 YFSETQ. The CDR3 has 14 amino acids. The CDR3 sequence is CASSPGQFNEKLFF. Written as DNA, the CDR3 is TGCGCCAGCAGCCCGGGACAGTTTAATGAAAAACTGTTTTTT.